The following is a TCR beta chain sequence with its context. What it recognizes is unknown. An end of the junction differs from the germline gene, which may be a read error. This sample was included in a study of T cell repertoires in cytomegalovirus infection. Whole-study context: HLA-B-restricted CMV epitopes that are well studied, plus recently identified HLA-C-restricted ones, were used by the study. Based on public TCR beta signatures, there were indications of CMV infection and of a matching HLA type.

The CDR3 has 13 amino acids. Germline V CDR1 and CDR2: KGHSH, LQKENI. Findings and limits, study-wide: Cumulative frequency of public TCR beta families picked out carriers of CMV plus the relevant HLA. The response measured ex vivo was dominated by TCR beta clonotypes (HLA-C-restricted and CMV-specific).

TCRdb reprocessed the reads with MiXCR, giving one entry per CDR3 protein. The data contain 900,000 to 950,000 distinct CDR3 sequences, less than 35% of them singletons. The TCR was taken from a human donor in good health (CMV status not recorded). Some clones in this sample may be carry-over from other donors' samples. The chain employs TRBV18 and TRBJ2-1; maybe TRBD2 (6 bases). The sample consisted of cultured CD8+ T cells from PBMCs, taken from culture after CMV antigen stimulation. This CDR3 is CVSSPAGYNEQFF. The DNA of the CDR3 is TGTGTCAGCTCTCCGGCGGGGTACAATGAGCAGTTCTTC.